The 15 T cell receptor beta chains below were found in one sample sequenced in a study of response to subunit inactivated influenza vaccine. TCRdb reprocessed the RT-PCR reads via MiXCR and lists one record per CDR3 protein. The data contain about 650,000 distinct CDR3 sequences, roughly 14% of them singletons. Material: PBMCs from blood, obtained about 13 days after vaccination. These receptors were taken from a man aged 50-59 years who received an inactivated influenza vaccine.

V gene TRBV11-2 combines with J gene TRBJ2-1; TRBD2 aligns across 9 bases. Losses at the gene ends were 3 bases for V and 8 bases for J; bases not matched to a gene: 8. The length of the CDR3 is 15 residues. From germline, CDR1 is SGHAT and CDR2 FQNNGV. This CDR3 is CASSFERGVVDEQFF. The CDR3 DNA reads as TGTGCCAGCAGCTTTGAGCGGGGGGTCGTAGATGAGCAGTTCTTC.

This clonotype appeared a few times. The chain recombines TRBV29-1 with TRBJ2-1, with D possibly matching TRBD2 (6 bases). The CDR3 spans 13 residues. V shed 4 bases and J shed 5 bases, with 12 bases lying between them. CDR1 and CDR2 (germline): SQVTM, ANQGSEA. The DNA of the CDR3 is TGCAGCGTTGCCGGGACTTCCCACAATGAGCAGTTCTTC. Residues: CSVAGTSHNEQFF.

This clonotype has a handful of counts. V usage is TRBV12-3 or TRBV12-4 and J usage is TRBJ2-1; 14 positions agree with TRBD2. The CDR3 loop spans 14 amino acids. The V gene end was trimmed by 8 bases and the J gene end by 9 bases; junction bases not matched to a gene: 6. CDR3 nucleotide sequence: TGTGCCAGCGGACGACTAGCGGGGGGGCTTGAGCAGTTCTTC. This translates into CASGRLAGGLEQFF.

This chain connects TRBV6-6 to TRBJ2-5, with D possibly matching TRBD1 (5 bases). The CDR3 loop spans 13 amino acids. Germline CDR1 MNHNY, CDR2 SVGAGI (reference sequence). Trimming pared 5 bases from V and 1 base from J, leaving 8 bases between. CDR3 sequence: CASSARAQETQYF. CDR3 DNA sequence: TGTGCCAGCAGTGCCAGGGCCCAAGAGACCCAGTACTTC.

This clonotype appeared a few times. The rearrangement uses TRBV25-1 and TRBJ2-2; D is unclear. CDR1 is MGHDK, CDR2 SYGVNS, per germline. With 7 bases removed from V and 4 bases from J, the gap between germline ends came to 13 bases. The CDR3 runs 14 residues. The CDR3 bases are TGTGCCAGCAAGTCAGAGGAGATCACCGGGGAGCTGTTTTTT. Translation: CASKSEEITGELFF. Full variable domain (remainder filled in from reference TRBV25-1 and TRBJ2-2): EADIYQTPRYLVIGTGKKITLECSQTMGHDKMYWYQQDPGMELHLIHYSYGVNSTEKGDLSSESTVSRIRTEHFPLTLESARPSHTSQYLCASKSEEITGELFFGEGSRLTVL.

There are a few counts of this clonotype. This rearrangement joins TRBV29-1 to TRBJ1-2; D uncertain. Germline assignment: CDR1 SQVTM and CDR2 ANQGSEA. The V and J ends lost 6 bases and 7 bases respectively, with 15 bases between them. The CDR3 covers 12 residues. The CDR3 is CSVREGDVGYTF. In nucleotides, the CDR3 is TGCAGCGTCCGAGAGGGTGACGTTGGCTACACCTTC.

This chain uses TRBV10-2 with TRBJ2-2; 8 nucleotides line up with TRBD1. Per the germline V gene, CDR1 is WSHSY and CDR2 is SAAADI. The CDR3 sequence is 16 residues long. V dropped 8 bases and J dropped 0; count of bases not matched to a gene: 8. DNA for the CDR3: TGCGCCAGCGCAGGGAGGACAGGGACGAACACCGGGGAGCTGTTTTTT. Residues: CASAGRTGTNTGELFF.

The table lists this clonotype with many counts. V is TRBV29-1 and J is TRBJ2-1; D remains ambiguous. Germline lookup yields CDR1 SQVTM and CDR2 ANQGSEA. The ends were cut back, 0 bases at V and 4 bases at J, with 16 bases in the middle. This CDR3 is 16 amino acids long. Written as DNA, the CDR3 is TGCAGCGTTGAAGATCTAAGGCGCGGTAATTACAATGAGCAGTTCTTC. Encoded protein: CSVEDLRRGNYNEQFF.

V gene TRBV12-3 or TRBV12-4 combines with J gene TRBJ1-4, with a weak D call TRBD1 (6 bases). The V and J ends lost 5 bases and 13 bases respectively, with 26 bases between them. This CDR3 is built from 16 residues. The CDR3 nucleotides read TGTGCCAGCAGTCCTGGACAGACTCCCTGGGAAAAAGGACTGTTTTTT. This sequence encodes CASSPGQTPWEKGLFF.

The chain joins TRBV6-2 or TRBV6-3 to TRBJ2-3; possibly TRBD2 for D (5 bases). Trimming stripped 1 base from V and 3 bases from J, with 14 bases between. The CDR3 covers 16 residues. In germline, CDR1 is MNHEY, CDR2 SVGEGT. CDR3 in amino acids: CASSYYQGLGTDTQYF. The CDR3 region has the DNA TGTGCCAGCAGTTACTATCAAGGACTGGGAACAGATACGCAGTATTTT.

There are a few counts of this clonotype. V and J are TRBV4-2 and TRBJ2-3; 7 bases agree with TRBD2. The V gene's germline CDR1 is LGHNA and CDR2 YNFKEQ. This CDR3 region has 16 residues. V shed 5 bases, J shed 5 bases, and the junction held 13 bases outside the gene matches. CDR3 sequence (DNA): TGTGCCAGCAGCTCCCCGACTAGCCTTCACGTAGATACGCAGTATTTT. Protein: CASSSPTSLHVDTQYF.

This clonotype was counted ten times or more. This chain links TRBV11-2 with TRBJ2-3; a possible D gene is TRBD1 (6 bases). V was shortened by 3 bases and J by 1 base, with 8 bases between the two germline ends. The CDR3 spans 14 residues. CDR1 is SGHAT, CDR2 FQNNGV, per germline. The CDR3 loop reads CASSFWTGTDTQYF. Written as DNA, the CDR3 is TGTGCCAGCAGCTTTTGGACAGGCACAGATACGCAGTATTTT.

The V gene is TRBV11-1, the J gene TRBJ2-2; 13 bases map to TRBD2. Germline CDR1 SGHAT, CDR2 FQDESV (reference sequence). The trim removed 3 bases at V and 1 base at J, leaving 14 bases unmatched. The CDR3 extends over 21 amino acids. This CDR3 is CASSLDPLAGGTPWNTGELFF. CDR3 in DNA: TGTGCCAGCAGCTTGGACCCACTAGCGGGAGGGACTCCTTGGAACACCGGGGAGCTGTTTTTT.

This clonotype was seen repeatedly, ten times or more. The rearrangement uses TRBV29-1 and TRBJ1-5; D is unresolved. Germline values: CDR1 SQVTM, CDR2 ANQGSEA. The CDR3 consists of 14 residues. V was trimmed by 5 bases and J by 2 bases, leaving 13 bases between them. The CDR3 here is CSVLLVAGNQPQHF. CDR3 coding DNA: TGCAGCGTTCTTTTGGTTGCAGGCAATCAGCCCCAGCATTTT.

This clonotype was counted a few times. CDR3 bases: TGCAGTGCTAGAGACGGATACAGGCTGACTGAAGCTTTCTTT. Translation: CSARDGYRLTEAFF. The rearrangement links TRBV20-1 to TRBJ1-1; possibly TRBD1 for D (5 bases). V dropped 0 bases and J dropped 5 bases, with 13 bases sitting between them. This CDR3 is 14 amino acids long. Germline V gene sequence: CDR1 DFQATT, CDR2 SNEGSKA (reference sequence).